Listed here are 3 T cell receptor beta chains from one sample, sequenced in a study of shared clonotypes between healthy human individuals (dated by TCRdb to 2020 to 2022). The protocol used for the library was the immunoSEQ multiplex PCR assay. In its TCRdb copy, this immuneACCESS table keeps in-frame sequences only and misses some clones. Where compared with another copy, unresolved V genes explain less than half of these, and the others have no known cause. This sample comprises 2 million to 2.5 million clones, 93% of them detected only once. More than 0.35% of the sample is in the top ten clones. The sequenced sample was naive CD4+ T cells from PBMCs. The label giving this sample's cell subset or site can be read as: CD45RA+ positively selected. Receptors were obtained from a man aged 18 to 35 in good health. Some clones in this sample may be carry-over from other donors' samples.

The CDR3 nucleotides are TGTGCCAGCAGCTTAACAATGGACGGACTGAACACTGAAGCTTTCTTT. It specifies CASSLTMDGLNTEAFF. V and J are TRBV7-2 and TRBJ1-1; D is uncertain. Trimming pared 2 bases from V and 0 bases from J, leaving 13 bases between. Per the germline V gene, CDR1 is SGHTA and CDR2 is FQGNSA. The CDR3 loop spans 16 amino acids.

The chain recombines TRBV27 with TRBJ1-1; D possibly corresponds to TRBD1 (5 bases). Germline V lookup: CDR1 MNHEY, CDR2 SMNVEV (reference sequence). CDR3 length equals 14 residues. V was clipped by 3 bases and J by 4 bases, with 12 bases between them. The CDR3 sequence: CASSFGGAGTEAFF. For the CDR3, the DNA is TGTGCCAGCAGTTTCGGGGGTGCGGGCACTGAAGCTTTCTTT.

This clone was observed once. The rearrangement uses TRBV5-1 and TRBJ1-3; D is possibly TRBD1 (6 bases). Germline V gene lookup returns CDR1 SGHRS and CDR2 YFSETQ. CDR3 length: 16 residues. V shed 3 bases and J shed 0 bases, with 13 bases lying between them. The CDR3 is CASSYTGNPSGNTIYF. In DNA, the CDR3 is TGCGCCAGCAGCTACACAGGGAACCCCTCTGGAAACACCATATATTTT.